This T cell receptor (beta chain) was documented in a study of T-cell reconstitution after alpha-beta-depleted transplantation in children listed by TCRdb under 2016. Broadly, across the study: T-cell immune reconstitution after TCRalphabeta/CD19-depleted allogeneic hematopoietic cell transplantation in children was quantitatively tracked in the study by means of TCR repertoire profiling.

Regarding this clonotype: The antigen it recognizes is unknown. Per-base quality was not reported, and no clone a single base away is much larger than it.

The treatment or condition tag for this specimen amounts to: allogeneic hematopoietic cell transplantation with graft depleted of TCRalphabeta T cells and CD19 B cells. TCRalphabeta/CD19-depleted allogeneic hematopoietic cell grafts were given to the transplant recipients, all of whom were children. Cut back by 4 bases and 4 bases, the V and J ends lie 17 bases apart. Based on the germline V gene, the CDR1 and CDR2 sequences are SGHRS and YFSETQ. The CDR3 covers 15 residues, taking in both the cysteine and the phenylalanine. The retained sequence is limited to the CDR3, 45 bases, with the frame set at the first base. The method behind the library was PCR. Instrument used: Illumina HiSeq 2500. TCR libraries were prepared with molecular barcoding, using unique molecular identifiers to normalize TCRbeta repertoire quantification. TCRdb cleaned the public reads at Q25 with fastp, built clones with MiXCR and kept in-frame beta chains. Every distinct CDR3 protein forms one entry, paired with its most common genes and DNA. Present in this sample are 200,000 to 250,000 distinct CDR3 sequences, roughly 9.1% of which were seen just once. The biggest ten clones account for 35% to 45% of the sample.

What the authors observed across the whole study: Hyperexpanded clone frequencies declined over subsequent months; after one year, T-cell counts and TCRbeta diversity were mostly attributed to newly produced T cells. In some patients, high TCRbeta diversity at day 60 was attributed to recipient T cells and intrathymic progenitors that had survived conditioning. The apparently early alphabetaT-cell count recovery about two months after transplant was reportedly dependent on only several hundred rapidly expanded clones derived from non-depleted graft cells.

This sequence was found in a male patient aged 2 to 9 who had a stem cell transplant for acute myeloid leukemia, so the T cells may come from the graft donor. The sequence links TRBV5-1 to TRBJ2-5; the D gene is perhaps TRBD1 or TRBD2, each of them matching over 5 bases. This specimen was PBMCs, mostly from graft donor cells, taken 360 days after TCRalphabeta/CD19-depleted stem cell transplant. For the CDR3, the sequence is CASSRTGTTRETQYF. The sequenced DNA is TGCGCCAGCAGCCGTACCGGGACCACGAGAGAGACCCAGTACTTC. Reference TRBV5-1 and TRBJ2-5 proteins supply the regions before and after the CDR3; the full variable domain is: KAGVTQTPRYLIKTRGQQVTLSCSPISGHRSVSWYQQTPGQGLQFLFEYFSETQRNKGNFPGRFSGRQFSNSRSEMNVSTLELGDSALYLCASSRTGTTRETQYFGPGTRLLVL.